The 30 T cell receptor beta chains listed next were all sequenced from one sample in a study of long-term antiretroviral therapy in people with HIV. A v3.0 immunoSEQ assay was performed at survey level. The repertoire was sequenced with immunoSEQ multiplex PCR; TCRdb's copy has only in-frame clones and lacks some. This sample yields under 40,000 clones, of which roughly four fifths are seen a single time; around 13% belongs to the top ten. Source: unsorted PBMCs, taken 0.3 years after starting antiretroviral therapy. Receptors originate from a man younger than 35 with HIV.

The chain has TRBV5-1 and TRBJ2-7, with D perhaps matching TRBD1 (7 bases). The V gene lost 7 bases and the J gene lost 5 bases, with 19 bases spanning the gap. This CDR3 spans 14 amino acids. Germline V gives CDR1 SGHRS, CDR2 YFSETQ. The CDR3 region has the DNA TGCGCCAGCTCTATCAGGGGGGCCAAGGACGAGCAGTACTTC. Protein sequence: CASSIRGAKDEQYF.

The CDR3 loop is CASPDSLNYGYTF. CDR3 sequence (DNA): TGTGCCAGTCCGGACAGCCTCAACTATGGCTACACCTTC. V gene TRBV27 combines with J gene TRBJ1-2; D may be TRBD1 (6 bases). Germline loops: CDR1 MNHEY, CDR2 SMNVEV (reference sequence). The CDR3 extends over 13 amino acids. V shed 9 bases and J shed 2 bases, with 13 bases lying between them.

The V gene is TRBV11-3, the J gene TRBJ1-1; D call uncertain. The CDR3 spans 15 residues. CDR1 is SGHNT and CDR2 is YENEEA in the germline V gene. V gave up 5 bases and J gave up 4 bases, with 17 bases separating them. CDR3 nucleotide sequence: TGTGCCAGCAGCCAGAGGGCGGGGAGCTGCACTGAAGCTTTCTTT. Protein: CASSQRAGSCTEAFF.

The gene calls are TRBV10-2 and TRBJ2-3; weak D call: TRBD1 (6 bases). This CDR3 spans 14 amino acids. CDR1 and CDR2 (germline): WSHSY, SAAADI. V shed 8 bases and J shed 4 bases, with 16 bases lying between them. The CDR3 loop is CASFEQGGADTQYF. DNA for the CDR3: TGCGCCAGCTTTGAACAGGGTGGAGCAGATACGCAGTATTTT.

The chain carries TRBV28 and TRBJ2-4, with D possibly matching TRBD2 (6 bases). V dropped 5 bases and J dropped 0 bases, with 14 bases sitting between them. Germline lookup yields CDR1 MDHEN and CDR2 SYDVKM. The CDR3 has 16 residues. The CDR3 loop is CASSPPEGLAKNIQYF. CDR3 DNA sequence: TGTGCCAGCAGTCCTCCAGAGGGACTAGCCAAAAACATTCAGTACTTC. Full variable domain (outside the CDR3, taken from reference TRBV28 and TRBJ2-4): DVKVTQSSRYLVKRTGEKVFLECVQDMDHENMFWYRQDPGLGLRLIYFSYDVKMKEKGDIPEGYSVSREKKERFSLILESASTNQTSMYLCASSPPEGLAKNIQYFGAGTRLSVL.

J is TRBJ2-3 and V is TRBV7-2; D possibly matches TRBD1 or TRBD2 (5 bases each). Germline CDR1 reads SGHTA; CDR2 reads FQGNSA. Trimming stripped 3 bases from V and 6 bases from J, with 16 bases between. This CDR3 comprises 15 residues. For the CDR3, the DNA is TGTGCCAGCAGCTTCGGGGCCGCTAAGGGCGATACGCAGTATTTT. Translating gives CASSFGAAKGDTQYF.

This clone has only one observation. The chain has TRBV27 and TRBJ2-6; TRBD2 might be the D (5 bases). From germline, CDR1 is MNHEY and CDR2 SMNVEV (reference sequence). With 5 bases removed from V and 0 bases from J, the gap between germline ends came to 17 bases. The CDR3 covers 18 residues. CDR3 DNA sequence: TGTGCCAGCAGTCCGCCCCCGGGAAGCAACTCTGGGGCCAACGTCCTGACTTTC. Its protein is CASSPPPGSNSGANVLTF.

The J gene is TRBJ1-1, the V gene TRBV15, with D possibly TRBD1 on 6 matching bases. V was pared by 2 bases and J by 0 bases, with 10 bases between. This CDR3 has 15 amino acids. Germline CDR1 and CDR2: LNHNV and YYDKDF (reference sequence). Here the CDR3 DNA reads TGTGCCACCAGCAGATCAGGGGTCATGAACACTGAAGCTTTCTTT. Translating it yields CATSRSGVMNTEAFF.

This rearrangement joins TRBV28 to TRBJ1-1; D is undetermined. Looked up from germline, CDR1 is MDHEN and CDR2 is SYDVKM. The CDR3 length is 12 residues. Trimming stripped 8 bases from V and 2 bases from J, with 9 bases between. The CDR3 is CASGSYNTEAFF. CDR3 coding DNA: TGTGCCAGCGGGTCCTATAACACTGAAGCTTTCTTT.

The chain uses TRBV19 and TRBJ2-7, with 7 nucleotides matching TRBD1. V shed 5 bases and J 3 bases; nucleotides not matched to a gene: 4. Germline CDR1 reads LNHDA; CDR2 reads SQIVND (reference sequence). There are 13 residues in the CDR3. The CDR3 bases are TGTGCCAGTAGTGTGGGACAGCGCTACGAGCAGTACTTC. This translates into CASSVGQRYEQYF.

J is TRBJ2-1 and V is TRBV29-1; 11 bases fit TRBD2. V lost 8 bases, J lost 9 bases, and 18 bases stayed unmatched. CDR1 and CDR2 from the germline V gene are SQVTM and ANQGSEA. The CDR3 runs 16 residues. The CDR3 sequence: CSITEPRASGRIEQFF. CDR3 nucleotide sequence: TGCAGCATAACCGAACCCCGTGCTAGCGGGAGGATTGAGCAGTTCTTC.

V gene TRBV18 combines with J gene TRBJ2-1, with 13 bases fitting TRBD2. V lost 3 bases to trimming and J lost 7 bases; unmatched junction nucleotides: 9. CDR1 is KGHSH, CDR2 LQKENI, per germline. This CDR3 is built from 17 residues. In nucleotides, the CDR3 is TGTGCCAGCTCACCCACCAGACTAGCGGGAGGTATGAATGAGCAGTTCTTC. It codes for CASSPTRLAGGMNEQFF.

V gene TRBV5-5 combines with J gene TRBJ2-7; 7 positions agree with TRBD1. Trimming removed 0 bases from V and 3 bases from J; junction bases left unmatched: 15. From germline, CDR1 is SGHKS and CDR2 YYEKEE (reference sequence). This CDR3 contains 18 residues. The CDR3 sequence is CASSLALRDSTIDYEQYF. CDR3 nucleotide sequence: TGTGCCAGCAGCTTGGCCTTACGGGACAGTACAATCGACTACGAGCAGTACTTC. Full variable domain (rest looked up from reference TRBV5-5 and TRBJ2-7): DAGVTQSPTHLIKTRGQQVTLRCSPISGHKSVSWYQQVLGQGPQFIFQYYEKEERGRGNFPDRFSARQFPNYSSELNVNALLLGDSALYLCASSLALRDSTIDYEQYFGPGTRLTVT.

The chain carries TRBV13 and TRBJ2-1, with a possible D match to TRBD2 (6 bases). The CDR3 totals 14 residues. The V end was cut by 0 bases, the J end by 8 bases, with 11 bases between. Germline loops: CDR1 PRHDT, CDR2 FYEKMQ (reference sequence). The CDR3 region has the DNA TGTGCCAGCAGCTTAGGTGGACTATTCGATGAGCAGTTCTTC. This codes for CASSLGGLFDEQFF.

V gene TRBV29-1 combines with J gene TRBJ1-4, with D possibly matching TRBD1 (6 bases). Germline V gives CDR1 SQVTM, CDR2 ANQGSEA. CDR3 length equals 12 residues. V shed 5 bases and J shed 8 bases, with 12 bases lying between them. The CDR3 DNA reads TGCAGCGTTAAACAGGGACTGGAAAAACTGTTTTTT. Translated, it gives CSVKQGLEKLFF.

This rearrangement joins TRBV30 to TRBJ2-3; TRBD1 or TRBD2 may be the D gene (6 bases each). CDR1 is GTSNPN and CDR2 is SVGIG in the germline V gene (reference sequence). Trimming stripped 4 bases from V and 5 bases from J, with 19 bases between. The CDR3 extends over 15 amino acids. The CDR3 DNA reads as TGTGCCTGGAAAGTTAAGGGGGGATATGTAGATACGCAGTATTTT. Translated, it gives CAWKVKGGYVDTQYF.

This rearrangement joins TRBV30 to TRBJ1-5; 7 bases are shared with TRBD1. Losses at the gene ends were 7 bases for V and 4 bases for J; bases not matched to a gene: 7. Germline V gene data show CDR1 as GTSNPN and CDR2 as SVGIG (reference sequence). The CDR3 length is 13 residues. The CDR3 DNA follows: TGTGCCTATGACAGGGCCAGTAATCAGCCCCAGCATTTT. This translates into CAYDRASNQPQHF.

The V and J genes are TRBV27 and TRBJ2-7, with 8 bases that match TRBD2. CDR1 is MNHEY and CDR2 is SMNVEV in the germline V gene (reference sequence). There are 15 residues in the CDR3. Germline trimming cut 2 bases from V and 3 bases from J; bases unmatched to any gene: 6. The CDR3 is CASSLTGTSRYEQYF. CDR3 DNA sequence: TGTGCCAGCAGTTTAACCGGGACTAGTCGCTACGAGCAGTACTTC.

V usage is TRBV30 and J usage is TRBJ2-3, with D tentatively TRBD1 (5 bases). CDR3 size: 14 residues. Per the germline V gene, CDR1 is GTSNPN and CDR2 is SVGIG (reference sequence). Trimming removed 2 bases from V and 2 bases from J, with 11 bases in between. The CDR3 DNA reads TGTGCCTGGAGTTCAGGGAAGACCACAGATACGCAGTATTTT. This translates into CAWSSGKTTDTQYF.

The rearrangement joins TRBV27 to TRBJ1-2; no clear D gene. Germline V lookup: CDR1 MNHEY, CDR2 SMNVEV (reference sequence). Trimming shortened V by 0 bases and J by 2 bases, and 13 bases separated the two germline ends. The CDR3 loop spans 16 amino acids. The chain's CDR3 is CASSLSYPTVNYGYTF. In nucleotides, the CDR3 is TGTGCCAGCAGTTTATCGTACCCGACCGTAAACTATGGCTACACCTTC.

V and J are TRBV30 and TRBJ1-4; D is unclear. CDR3 length: 12 residues. Germline V CDR1 and CDR2: GTSNPN, SVGIG (reference sequence). With 0 bases removed from V and 8 bases from J, the gap between germline ends came to 7 bases. DNA of the CDR3: TGTGCCTGGAGTGTACCGGGGGAAAAACTGTTTTTT. Encoded protein: CAWSVPGEKLFF.

The rearrangement uses TRBV21-1 and TRBJ1-2; the table assigns TRBD1, which was not confirmed against the DNA. TRBV21-1 is termed a pseudogene. This CDR3 is built from 17 residues. CDR3 loop: CASSKVIPGQRNYGYTF. CDR3 sequence (DNA): TGTGCCAGCAGCAAAGTGATTCCGGGACAGAGAAACTATGGCTACACCTTC.

The CDR3 loop is CASRYENRGYGYTF. Written as DNA, the CDR3 is TGTGCCAGCAGATACGAGAACAGGGGATATGGCTACACCTTC. The chain uses TRBV5-5 and TRBJ1-2, with TRBD1 identical over 7 bases. Per the germline V gene, CDR1 is SGHKS and CDR2 is YYEKEE (reference sequence). V lost 5 bases to trimming and J lost 5 bases; unmatched junction nucleotides: 9. This CDR3 contains 14 residues.

The chain is built from TRBV9 and TRBJ2-4; a possible D gene is TRBD1 (6 bases). The germline gives CDR1 SGDLS, CDR2 YYNGEE. The CDR3 contains 15 residues. V gave up 3 bases and J gave up 2 bases, with 12 bases separating them. The CDR3 sequence is CASSAGTSSKNIQYF. The CDR3 DNA sequence: TGTGCCAGCAGCGCGGGGACATCCTCCAAAAACATTCAGTACTTC. The full variable domain, with the rest looked up from reference TRBV9 and TRBJ2-4, is DSGVTQTPKHLITATGQRVTLRCSPRSGDLSVYWYQQSLDQGLQFLIQYYNGEERAKGNILERFSAQQFPDLHSELNLSSLELGDSALYFCASSAGTSSKNIQYFGAGTRLSVL.

The rearrangement uses TRBV5-4 and TRBJ2-1; D may be TRBD1 or TRBD2 (6 bases each). Germline assignment: CDR1 SGHNT and CDR2 YYREEE (reference sequence). The CDR3 runs to 17 residues. V was trimmed by 1 base and J by 0 bases, leaving 14 bases between them. For the CDR3, the DNA is TGTGCCAGCAGCTTGAGGGGGGCCTCCCTCTCCTACAATGAGCAGTTCTTC. Protein product: CASSLRGASLSYNEQFF. Full variable domain (outside the CDR3, taken from reference TRBV5-4 and TRBJ2-1): ETGVTQSPTHLIKTRGQQVTLRCSSQSGHNTVSWYQQALGQGPQFIFQYYREEENGRGNFPPRFSGLQFPNYSSELNVNALELDDSALYLCASSLRGASLSYNEQFFGPGTRLTVL.

The chain has TRBV11-2 and TRBJ2-1; 13 bases line up with TRBD2. Germline assignment: CDR1 SGHAT and CDR2 FQNNGV. The CDR3 loop spans 15 amino acids. V shed 1 base and J 9 bases; nucleotides not matched to a gene: 3. The CDR3 bases are TGTGCCAGCAGCTTAGGACTAGCGGGGGGCGGTGAGCAGTTCTTC. It specifies CASSLGLAGGGEQFF.

The V gene is TRBV4-2, the J gene TRBJ2-7; D not certain. V was trimmed by 1 base and J by 0 bases, leaving 10 bases between them. CDR1 and CDR2 from the germline V gene are LGHNA and YNFKEQ. The CDR3 extends over 15 amino acids. CDR3 amino acids: CASSQGTGSSYEQYF. The DNA of the CDR3 is TGTGCCAGCAGCCAAGGAACGGGTAGCTCCTACGAGCAGTACTTC.

The chain combines TRBV4-3 with TRBJ1-1, with D perhaps matching TRBD1 (6 bases). The V gene lost 3 bases and the J gene lost 3 bases, with 14 bases spanning the gap. In germline, CDR1 is LGHNA, CDR2 YSLEER. This CDR3 has 15 amino acids. CDR3 sequence (DNA): TGCGCCAGCAGCCAGATCTACAGGGCGGACACTGAAGCTTTCTTT. Protein sequence: CASSQIYRADTEAFF.

The rearrangement uses TRBV19 and TRBJ2-7; no definite D call. This CDR3 comprises 14 residues. V was shortened by 3 bases and J by 3 bases, with 12 bases between the two germline ends. In germline, CDR1 is LNHDA, CDR2 SQIVND (reference sequence). CDR3 DNA: TGTGCCAGTAGTATCTCCGGGTCCCTCTACGAGCAGTACTTC. Residues: CASSISGSLYEQYF.

A single count supports this clone. The V call is TRBV4-1, the J call TRBJ1-4, with D tentatively TRBD1 (6 bases). The CDR3 covers 14 residues. Germline CDR1 and CDR2: MGHRA and YSYEKL. Trimming removed 7 bases at V and 4 bases at J, with 13 bases between. CDR3 sequence: CASTRGIRNEKLFF. The DNA of the CDR3 is TGCGCCAGCACTAGGGGGATCCGTAATGAAAAACTGTTTTTT.